This T cell receptor (beta chain) was obtained from a study of shared clonotypes between healthy human individuals. The study ran the assay at deep level. Data came from immunoSEQ multiplex PCR; TCRdb stores just in-frame clones and leaves some out. Of 2 million to 3 million clones in the sample, roughly nine tenths were seen once. This clone occurred a few times. The sample has other DNA sequences that encode this CDR3 too. Adults of Caucasian background living in Nashville, Tennessee made up all donors. CDR3 length equals 13 residues. Germline CDR1 SGDLS, CDR2 YYNGEE. With 0 bases removed from V and 1 base from J, the gap between germline ends came to 4 bases.

Sequencing was carried out using naive CD4+ T cells sorted from blood. Subset indicated: CD45RA+ positively selected. The clonotype comes from a man between 18 and 35 years old in good health. The genes are TRBV9 and TRBJ1-1; D not certain. The CDR3 loop is CASSVGSNTEAFF. For the CDR3, the DNA is TGTGCCAGCAGCGTAGGATCGAACACTGAAGCTTTCTTT.